The present entry profiles one T cell receptor beta chain with its context. Its specificity is not known. One junction end disagrees with the germline gene, perhaps due to a read error. The sample originates from a study of tumor-infiltrating lymphocytes in primary liver carcinoma. Study as a whole: Patients comprised men and women whose ages fell between 30 and 69 years. Samples gave roughly 3.5 to 7.5 million productive TCRbeta reads, similar across tissue types. General observations from the study: Lower overlap was observed for tumor-adjacent and tumor-blood pairs relative to tumor region pairs.

Taking about 18-30 mg of unsorted bulk tissue, the authors co-extracted RNA and DNA. Patients underwent resection of primary liver carcinoma. TCR beta cDNA was prepared out of around 460 ng total RNA by means of a constant-region primer. Libraries covering TCR beta were generated through three nested multiplex PCR rounds (using a slightly modified ARM-PCR). TRBV1-TRBV30 forward and Cbeta reverse primers drove the first two approximately 11-cycle rounds. TCRdb redid the calling of the multiplex PCR reads with MiXCR, one entry per CDR3 protein. The sample holds roughly 25,000 distinct CDR3 sequences; 60% to 80% are singletons and the top ten take about 32%. Germline V gene sequence: CDR1 ENHRY, CDR2 SYGVKD. This CDR3 is 14 amino acids long.

The chain uses TRBV10-3 and TRBJ1-3; unclear D gene. Sequencing was performed on liver tumor tissue from sampling region 5. Documented subset: tumor region T5, tumor centre. This sequence was found in a woman between 25 and 40 years old with primary liver carcinoma and hepatitis B virus infection. The CDR3 sequence is CTISESVSGTTIYF. CDR3 nucleotides: TGCACCATCAGTGAGTCAGTTTCTGGAACCACCATATATTTT.